Sequencing of this T cell receptor beta chain was carried out in a study of regulatory T cells in long-lasting Graves disease. This clonotype was seen many times. HTBI primers from iRepertoire and Arm-PCR of CDR3 regions yielded the TCR beta libraries. Via MiXCR, TCRdb re-called the multiplex PCR reads, giving one row per CDR3 protein. The sample comprises about 380,000 distinct CDR3 sequences, less than 20% of which are singletons, and 22% rests with the top ten. Regarding time point: newly diagnosed GD, antithyroid drugs for less than 3 months. RNA isolated from PBMCs was used to make the TCR library. Material: peripheral blood mononuclear cells (PBMCs), obtained at new diagnosis, from a patient treated with antithyroid drugs. This clonotype was sampled from a female donor with Graves disease.

CDR3 amino acids: CASGAGYSYEQYF. The DNA of the CDR3 is TGTGCCAGCGGGGCAGGATACTCCTACGAGCAGTACTTC. The chain combines TRBV6-1 with TRBJ2-7; D possibly corresponds to TRBD1 (5 bases). V was shortened by 8 bases and J by 0 bases, with 11 bases between the two germline ends. Germline V gene lookup returns CDR1 MNHNS and CDR2 SASEGT. The CDR3 contains 13 residues.